This is a list of T cell receptor beta chains from one sample in a study of cytomegalovirus exposure and HLA in healthy donors. TCRdb's table, derived via immunoSEQ multiplex PCR, lists solely in-frame clones and lacks some. The sample includes about 110,000 clones, approximately 82% seen only once; the top ten take roughly 20%. Material: PBMCs. The receptor set was obtained from a man aged 25-45 years in good health and CMV-seropositive. Both conserved end residues are part of each CDR3. D genes are given only for firm matches. A clone size is listed for some rows: how often the clone was seen (once, few, many), or a class if it is expanded.

>.|TRBV5-6|TRBJ1-6|.
CASSWGVGPLHF
TGTGCCAGCAGCTGGGGAGTCGGGCCCCTCCACTTT
>TRBD1|TRBV11-2|TRBJ1-3|.
CASSTLTGARGNTIYF
TGTGCCAGCAGCACCCTAACAGGGGCTAGGGGAAACACCATATATTTT
>.|TRBV28|TRBJ2-7|.
CASSLTVYYEQYF
TGTGCCAGCAGTTTAACAGTATACTACGAGCAGTACTTC
>.|TRBV7-2|TRBJ2-3|.
CASSPYADTQYF
TGTGCCAGCAGCCCCTATGCAGATACGCAGTATTTT
>TRBD1|TRBV7-2|TRBJ1-2|once
CASSQDRGLQLYGYTF
TGTGCCAGCAGCCAGGACAGGGGACTCCAACTTTATGGCTACACCTTC
>.|TRBV29-1|TRBJ1-1|.
CSATLGGGNTEAFF
TGCAGCGCCACCTTGGGGGGGGGAAACACTGAAGCTTTCTTT
>TRBD1|TRBV4-1|TRBJ1-1|.
CASSHSSGQGNTEAFF
TGCGCCAGCAGCCACTCGAGCGGACAGGGGAACACTGAAGCTTTCTTT
>TRBD2|TRBV9|TRBJ2-7|.
CASSEGGDASYEQYF
TGTGCCAGCAGCGAGGGAGGGGATGCTTCCTACGAGCAGTACTTC
>.|TRBV28|TRBJ2-7|.
CASSHYPRRQASYEQYF
TGTGCCAGCAGCCATTACCCACGGCGACAGGCCTCCTACGAGCAGTACTTC
>TRBD1|TRBV13|TRBJ1-1|.
CASSSRGPEAFF
TGTGCCAGCAGCTCCAGGGGGCCTGAAGCTTTCTTT
>.|TRBV11-3|TRBJ2-2|.
CASSSYTGSTGELFF
TGTGCCAGCAGCTCCTACACAGGGAGCACCGGGGAGCTGTTTTTT
>TRBD1|TRBV28|TRBJ2-1|.
CASSLTGQGYNEQFF
TGTGCCAGCAGCCTGACGGGACAGGGGTACAATGAGCAGTTCTTC
>.|TRBV5-1|TRBJ2-1|.
CASSLDFLDEQFF
TGCGCCAGCAGCTTGGACTTTCTCGATGAGCAGTTCTTC
>TRBD1|TRBV2|TRBJ1-5|.
CASRDGQGFQPQHF
TGTGCCAGCAGGGACGGACAGGGGTTTCAGCCCCAGCATTTT
>TRBD1|TRBV2|TRBJ1-2|.
CASSATRGQANYGYTF
TGTGCCAGCAGTGCAACTCGGGGACAGGCAAACTATGGCTACACCTTC
>.|TRBV18|TRBJ1-4|.
CASSPQQWSGLSNEKLFF
TGTGCCAGCTCCCCGCAACAGTGGTCGGGACTCTCTAATGAAAAACTGTTTTTT
>TRBD1|TRBV29-1|TRBJ2-3|.
CSVAPGQGASDTQYF
TGCAGCGTGGCACCGGGGCAGGGGGCCTCAGATACGCAGTATTTT
>TRBD1|TRBV18|TRBJ2-7|.
CASSEPGQVTEQYF
TGTGCCAGCTCAGAACCGGGACAGGTGACCGAGCAGTACTTC
>.|TRBV5-4|TRBJ2-1|once
CASSLDRVSYNEQFF
TGTGCCAGCAGCTTGGACAGGGTAAGCTACAATGAGCAGTTCTTC
>.|TRBV18|TRBJ1-1|.
CASSPRVPDEAFF
TGTGCCAGCTCACCCCGGGTCCCCGATGAAGCTTTCTTT
>.|TRBV28|TRBJ1-5|.
CASSRRAGNQPQHF
TGTGCCAGCAGCCGGAGGGCGGGCAATCAGCCCCAGCATTTT
>.|TRBV28|TRBJ1-5|.
CASSLRFSNSNQPQHF
TGTGCCAGCAGTTTACGGTTTTCTAATAGCAATCAGCCCCAGCATTTT
>.|TRBV5-1|TRBJ1-1|.
CASSLQGMNTEAFF
TGCGCCAGCAGCTTGCAGGGGATGAACACTGAAGCTTTCTTT
>TRBD1|TRBV5-8|TRBJ1-5|.
CAVSDRTHQPQHF
TGTGCCGTATCGGACAGGACCCATCAGCCCCAGCATTTT
>TRBD1|TRBV29-1|TRBJ2-5|.
CSATGTGGGEETQYF
TGCAGCGCAACCGGGACAGGGGGCGGCGAGGAGACCCAGTACTTC
>.|TRBV4-1|TRBJ1-1|.
CASSQDLRSVKNTEAFF
TGCGCCAGCAGCCAAGATTTGCGTTCGGTCAAGAACACTGAAGCTTTCTTT
>.|TRBV4-2|TRBJ2-3|.
CASRIKGLAPDTQYF
TGTGCCAGCAGAATAAAGGGACTGGCACCAGATACGCAGTATTTT
>TRBD1|TRBV2|TRBJ1-5|.
CASSPGQGGQPQHF
TGTGCCAGCAGCCCCGGACAGGGGGGACAGCCCCAGCATTTT
>TRBD1|TRBV2|TRBJ2-3|.
CASSGRTGASTDTQYF
TGTGCCAGCAGTGGTAGGACAGGTGCTAGCACAGATACGCAGTATTTT
>.|TRBV4-2|TRBJ1-2|.
CASSQERSRGVYGYTF
TGTGCCAGCAGCCAAGAGCGATCTCGGGGTGTCTATGGCTACACCTTC
>.|TRBV7-9|TRBJ1-6|.
CSSSLQAGVNSPLHF
TGTTCCAGCAGCTTACAGGCGGGCGTCAATTCACCCCTCCACTTT
>TRBD1|TRBV18|TRBJ1-2|.
CASSPRIGQGLSNYGYTF
TGTGCCAGCTCACCACGAATAGGACAGGGACTTTCTAACTATGGCTACACCTTC
>TRBD1|TRBV6-1|TRBJ1-3|few
CASSEEAWGQRNTIYF
TGTGCCAGCAGTGAGGAAGCTTGGGGACAGAGAAACACCATATATTTT
>.|TRBV25-1|TRBJ2-5|.
CASSESGARTQYF
TGTGCCAGCAGTGAATCGGGAGCCAGGACCCAGTACTTC
>TRBD1|TRBV27|TRBJ2-3|.
CASSIGQGTDTQYF
TGTGCCAGCAGTATAGGACAGGGTACAGATACGCAGTATTTT
>.|TRBV28|TRBJ1-5|.
CASSLEGRLNQPQHF
TGTGCCAGCAGTTTGGAGGGACGGCTCAATCAGCCCCAGCATTTT
>TRBD2|TRBV9|TRBJ2-1|.
CASSGSGLAGSSYNEQFF
TGTGCCAGCAGCGGCTCGGGACTAGCGGGGTCTTCCTACAATGAGCAGTTCTTC
>TRBD2|TRBV7-8|TRBJ2-1|few
CASSPPAEAGAYNEQFF
TGTGCCAGCAGCCCACCCGCGGAGGCGGGAGCCTACAATGAGCAGTTCTTC
>TRBD1|TRBV10-3|TRBJ2-5|.
CAISESSVPPGQGTQETQYF
TGTGCCATCAGTGAGTCGAGTGTGCCACCGGGACAGGGGACCCAAGAGACCCAGTACTTC
>TRBD2|TRBV19|TRBJ2-1|.
CATAGGPLSNEQFF
TGTGCCACTGCGGGGGGCCCCCTTTCTAATGAGCAGTTCTTC
>.|TRBV9|TRBJ1-2|.
CASSVEIGGGLRGYTF
TGTGCCAGCAGCGTAGAAATAGGTGGAGGACTCAGGGGCTACACCTTC
>.|TRBV6-5|TRBJ1-5|.
CASKQGSMDQPQHF
TGTGCCAGCAAGCAGGGTAGCATGGATCAGCCCCAGCATTTT
>TRBD1|TRBV5-1|TRBJ1-2|.
CASSLQQGGYGYTF
TGCGCCAGCAGCTTGCAACAGGGGGGCTATGGCTACACCTTC
>TRBD2|TRBV6-4|TRBJ2-3|few
CASSAGLAGADTQYF
TGTGCCAGCAGTGCGGGACTAGCGGGGGCAGATACGCAGTATTTT
>.|TRBV6-5|TRBJ1-2|.
CATAGVTADYGYTF
TGTGCCACAGCGGGTGTCACAGCTGACTATGGCTACACCTTC
>.|TRBV29-1|TRBJ2-3|.
CSSEWTANLNTQYF
TGCAGCTCCGAATGGACAGCTAACCTTAATACGCAGTATTTT
>.|TRBV5-1|TRBJ2-3|.
CASSVSPRGNTDTQYF
TGCGCCAGCAGCGTCTCTCCGCGGGGCAACACAGATACGCAGTATTTT
>.|TRBV10-3|TRBJ1-3|.
CAISLGTQGGENTIYF
TGTGCCATCAGCTTAGGCACCCAGGGTGGCGAAAACACCATATATTTT
>TRBD1|TRBV27|TRBJ1-1|.
CASSFGQGGYGTEAFF
TGTGCCAGCAGTTTTGGACAGGGGGGTTACGGCACTGAAGCTTTCTTT
>.|TRBV7-2|TRBJ2-3|once
CASSLFWADTQYF
TGTGCCAGCAGCTTGTTTTGGGCGGATACGCAGTATTTT
>.|TRBV9|TRBJ2-1|.
CASSVIGYNEQFF
TGTGCCAGCAGCGTAATCGGCTACAATGAGCAGTTCTTC
>TRBD2|TRBV18|TRBJ2-7|.
CASSPPIRGGYEQYF
TGTGCCAGCTCACCACCAATACGGGGGGGCTACGAGCAGTACTTC
>TRBD1|TRBV7-9|TRBJ1-2|.
CSSSQKGGAYGYTF
TGTTCCAGCAGCCAAAAAGGGGGCGCCTATGGCTACACCTTC
>.|TRBV9|TRBJ2-1|once
CASSALAYNEQFF
TGTGCCAGCAGCGCTTTAGCGTACAATGAGCAGTTCTTC
>TRBD1|TRBV30|TRBJ1-6|.
CAWNYGTVYNSPLHF
TGTGCCTGGAACTATGGGACAGTCTATAATTCACCCCTCCACTTT
>TRBD1|TRBV5-1|TRBJ2-7|.
CASSLLGQGIHEQYF
TGCGCCAGCAGCTTGCTAGGACAGGGGATCCACGAGCAGTACTTC
>.|TRBV7-2|TRBJ2-6|.
CASSRDMGSGANVLTF
TGTGCCAGCAGCCGGGATATGGGCTCTGGGGCCAACGTCCTGACTTTC